The present entry profiles one T cell receptor beta chain with its context. Its antigen is as yet unknown. Given a much more abundant clone one base away, this may be a read error. The sample originates from a study of CD8 T cells in ankylosing spondylitis. TCR beta libraries were made by quantitative 5'-RACE with molecular barcodes. TCRdb independently ran MiXCR on the 5' RACE reads; one entry per CDR3 protein. The sample lists a few hundred thousand distinct CDR3 sequences, 20% seen once, with roughly 7.3% in the top ten. Overall study results and limits: As reported, disease-linked clones showed significant enrichment in matched ankylosing spondylitis synovial fluid. Peripheral blood held disease-linked clones only at relatively low frequency, and these were CD8+.

Specimen: blood, either unsorted or a sorted T cell fraction (not recorded which). The receptor was derived from a male donor with ankylosing spondylitis or in good health (not recorded which).

CDR3 protein: CASSQLTVSGYTF. CDR3 DNA: TGTGCCAGCAGCCAGTTGACAGTCTCTGGCTACACCTTC. The rearrangement joins TRBV4-2 to TRBJ1-2, with a tentative D call TRBD1 (5 bases). Trimming left V 3 bases short and J 7 bases short, with 12 bases between. In germline, CDR1 is LGHNA, CDR2 YNFKEQ. This CDR3 is 13 amino acids long.